These 24 T cell receptor beta chains came from one sample sequenced in a study of T-cell reconstitution after alpha-beta-depleted transplantation in children. Unique molecular identifiers tagged the TCRbeta library. One entry per CDR3 protein results from TCRdb running MiXCR on the PCR reads. The sample consists of more than 400,000 distinct CDR3 sequences, over 40% of them appearing once. Sample: PBMCs, taken before TCRalphabeta/CD19-depleted stem cell transplant. Receptors were obtained from a girl aged 2-15 years with aplastic anemia, due to receive a stem cell transplant.

The gene calls are TRBV18 and TRBJ1-1; D is uncertain. V was trimmed by 8 bases and J by 11 bases, leaving 18 bases between them. Germline CDR1 and CDR2: KGHSH and LQKENI. This CDR3 contains 12 residues. The CDR3 sequence: CASAPDAGVAFF. The CDR3 DNA reads as TGTGCCAGCGCCCCGGACGCGGGTGTGGCTTTCTTT.

This clonotype was picked up one time. This rearrangement joins TRBV7-6 to TRBJ2-7; unclear D gene. Germline CDR1 SGHVS, CDR2 FNYEAQ. CDR3 length: 14 amino acids. Deletions cut 5 bases from V and 0 bases from J, with 11 bases between. The DNA of the CDR3 is TGTGCCAGCAGCCCCTACGTGAGCTCCTACGAGCAGTACTTC. Translated, it gives CASSPYVSSYEQYF.

The chain links TRBV21-1 to TRBJ2-5; TRBD1, the table's D call, lacks a check against the DNA. TRBV21-1 is an annotated pseudogene. This CDR3 comprises 15 residues. The CDR3 DNA reads TGTGCCAGCAGCAAATGGAGCGCCGTTTTAGAGACCCAGTACTTC. This sequence encodes CASSKWSAVLETQYF.

The chain couples TRBV5-1 to TRBJ2-3; D gene unclear. The CDR3 totals 14 residues. Germline V gives CDR1 SGHRS, CDR2 YFSETQ. V dropped 0 bases and J dropped 2 bases, with 7 bases sitting between them. In DNA, the CDR3 is TGCGCCAGCAGCTTGGGGATCAACACAGATACGCAGTATTTT. Amino acids: CASSLGINTDTQYF.

This clonotype was detected a few times. V usage is TRBV20-1 and J usage is TRBJ2-7; D might be TRBD1 (6 bases). The CDR3 totals 14 residues. Germline V gives CDR1 DFQATT, CDR2 SNEGSKA (reference sequence). V lost 0 bases to trimming and J lost 5 bases, with 14 bases between them. The CDR3 region has the DNA TGCAGTGCTAGAGAAAACATACAGGGCCACGAGCAGTACTTC. Translation: CSARENIQGHEQYF.

This clonotype was observed at least ten times. The chain links TRBV7-2 to TRBJ2-7; D remains unclear. V gave up 5 bases and J gave up 3 bases, with 20 bases separating them. The CDR3 extends over 16 amino acids. Germline assignment: CDR1 SGHTA and CDR2 FQGNSA. CDR3 region: CASSLQLGPDDYEQYF. CDR3 nucleotide sequence: TGTGCCAGCAGCCTCCAACTTGGACCGGATGACTACGAGCAGTACTTC.

Ten or more counts support this clonotype. This chain connects TRBV7-6 to TRBJ1-2; a weak D match, TRBD1 (5 bases). The CDR3 totals 13 residues. V shed 1 base and J shed 6 bases, with 9 bases lying between them. Per germline, CDR1 SGHVS and CDR2 FNYEAQ. Here the CDR3 reads CASSLGQGDGYTF. CDR3 nucleotides: TGTGCCAGCAGCTTAGGCCAGGGAGATGGCTACACCTTC.

The rearrangement uses TRBV19 and TRBJ1-5; D not certain. The V and J ends lost 9 bases and 4 bases respectively, with 19 bases between them. The CDR3 is 15 residues long. The germline V gene encodes CDR1 LNHDA and CDR2 SQIVND (reference sequence). CDR3: CASLPGEDANQPQHF. The CDR3 region has the DNA TGTGCCAGCCTACCCGGGGAGGACGCTAATCAGCCCCAGCATTTT. The full variable domain, rest sourced from reference TRBV19 and TRBJ1-5, is DGGITQSPKYLFRKEGQNVTLSCEQNLNHDAMYWYRQDPGQGLRLIYYSQIVNDFQKGDIAEGYSVSREKKESFPLTVTSAQKNPTAFYLCASLPGEDANQPQHFGDGTRLSIL.

This rearrangement joins TRBV5-1 to TRBJ1-1; TRBD1 agrees at 10 bases. Per germline, CDR1 SGHRS and CDR2 YFSETQ. Trimming removed 5 bases from V and 5 bases from J; junction bases left unmatched: 6. The CDR3 runs to 14 residues. The CDR3 reads CASSSGQGGTEAFF. CDR3 coding DNA: TGCGCCAGCAGTTCCGGACAGGGGGGGACTGAAGCTTTCTTT.

This clonotype came up many times. The genes are TRBV5-1 and TRBJ2-2; 7 bases map to TRBD1. The CDR3 contains 15 residues. V was clipped by 7 bases and J by 0 bases; unmatched bases: 6. Germline V lookup: CDR1 SGHRS, CDR2 YFSETQ. CDR3 protein: CASESGGPNTGELFF. The CDR3 DNA is TGCGCCAGCGAATCAGGGGGTCCGAACACCGGGGAGCTGTTTTTT.

The genes are TRBV20-1 and TRBJ2-5; 14 bases line up with TRBD2. V dropped 5 bases and J dropped 5; count of bases not matched to a gene: 4. The CDR3 covers 14 residues. Germline loops: CDR1 DFQATT, CDR2 SNEGSKA (reference sequence). The CDR3 region is CSARLAGGRETQYF. The CDR3 coding sequence is TGCAGTGCTCGACTAGCGGGGGGGCGGGAGACCCAGTACTTC.

This clonotype has only a few counts. The rearrangement uses TRBV5-5 and TRBJ1-1, with TRBD1 as a possible D gene (6 bases). Germline V lookup: CDR1 SGHKS, CDR2 YYEKEE (reference sequence). This CDR3 is 16 amino acids long. V was pared by 1 base and J by 0 bases, with 13 bases between. The CDR3 sequence: CASSLRPTGMNTEAFF. The CDR3 bases are TGTGCCAGCAGCTTGCGACCGACAGGAATGAACACTGAAGCTTTCTTT. The entire variable domain, with the rest obtained from reference TRBV5-5 and TRBJ1-1, is as follows: DAGVTQSPTHLIKTRGQQVTLRCSPISGHKSVSWYQQVLGQGPQFIFQYYEKEERGRGNFPDRFSARQFPNYSSELNVNALLLGDSALYLCASSLRPTGMNTEAFFGQGTRLTVV.

The chain employs TRBV20-1 and TRBJ2-5; D ambiguous. The CDR3 has 11 residues. Trimming cost V 4 bases and J 5 bases, with 8 bases left between them. Germline V gene sequence: CDR1 DFQATT, CDR2 SNEGSKA (reference sequence). The CDR3: CSANQRETQYF. CDR3 nucleotide sequence: TGCAGTGCTAACCAGAGGGAGACCCAGTACTTC.

This clonotype was observed a handful of times. V is TRBV20-1 and J is TRBJ1-2, with 8 bases that match TRBD1. After removal of 0 bases from V and 8 bases from J, the junction contained 17 bases not matched to a gene. The CDR3 covers 17 residues. Germline lookup yields CDR1 DFQATT and CDR2 SNEGSKA (reference sequence). This CDR3 reads CSARDGTGLYALGGYTF. The CDR3 nucleotides are TGCAGTGCTAGAGACGGGACAGGCCTGTATGCTTTGGGAGGCTACACCTTC.

The CDR3 spells CASSYGTGGGFQETQYF. The CDR3, as DNA: TGTGCCAGCAGTTATGGGACAGGGGGGGGATTCCAAGAGACCCAGTACTTC. The rearrangement links TRBV6-5 to TRBJ2-5; 11 bases are a match to TRBD1. The CDR3 is 17 amino acids. CDR1 and CDR2 from the germline V gene are MNHEY and SVGAGI. V lost 3 bases, J lost 1 base, and 7 bases stayed unmatched.

The chain joins TRBV20-1 to TRBJ2-3; no firm D call. This CDR3 spans 13 amino acids. Trimming stripped 3 bases from V and 5 bases from J, with 12 bases between. Germline-derived CDR1 and CDR2 are DFQATT and SNEGSKA (reference sequence). CDR3 sequence (DNA): TGCAGTGCTAGCCCCCCCGGCAGAGATACGCAGTATTTT. This codes for CSASPPGRDTQYF.

This clonotype was detected many times. This chain connects TRBV20-1 to TRBJ2-3; a possible D gene is TRBD2 (5 bases). Trimming cost V 3 bases and J 0 bases, with 13 bases left between them. The germline V gene has CDR1 DFQATT and CDR2 SNEGSKA (reference sequence). The CDR3 has 15 amino acids. CDR3 nucleotides: TGCAGTGCTAGTTGGTCGCGGACTAGCACAGATACGCAGTATTTT. Its protein is CSASWSRTSTDTQYF.

The V gene is TRBV5-6, the J gene TRBJ2-2; D may be TRBD2 (6 bases). V was pared by 4 bases and J by 0 bases, with 19 bases between. This CDR3 spans 18 amino acids. Germline loops: CDR1 SGHDT, CDR2 YYEEEE. This CDR3 is CASSLLSGTQTNTGELFF. Here the CDR3 DNA reads TGTGCCAGCAGCCTCCTGTCCGGGACTCAAACGAACACCGGGGAGCTGTTTTTT. The variable domain in full, with the rest retrieved from reference TRBV5-6 and TRBJ2-2, is DAGVTQSPTHLIKTRGQQVTLRCSPKSGHDTVSWYQQALGQGPQFIFQYYEEEERQRGNFPDRFSGHQFPNYSSELNVNALLLGDSALYLCASSLLSGTQTNTGELFFGEGSRLTVL.

V and J are TRBV6-5 and TRBJ2-7; D might be TRBD2 (6 bases). CDR1 and CDR2 (germline): MNHEY, SVGAGI. The V and J ends lost 7 bases and 1 base respectively, with 20 bases between them. The CDR3 runs 16 residues. CDR3 in DNA: TGTGCCAGCACCACCCCGGGAGTTAGGAATTCCTACGAGCAGTACTTC. Translating gives CASTTPGVRNSYEQYF.

The J gene is TRBJ2-6, the V gene TRBV6-5; TRBD1 matches at 12 bases. The V gene end was trimmed by 2 bases and the J gene end by 2 bases; junction bases not matched to a gene: 4. Germline CDR1 reads MNHEY; CDR2 reads SVGAGI. CDR3 size: 18 residues. This chain's CDR3 is CASSYAGQGAPGANVLTF. CDR3 bases: TGTGCCAGCAGTTACGCGGGACAGGGGGCGCCTGGGGCCAACGTCCTGACTTTC.

The sample holds a few counts of this clonotype. The J gene is TRBJ2-3, the V gene TRBV20-1; 16 bases are a match to TRBD2. The germline CDR1 and CDR2 sequences are DFQATT and SNEGSKA (reference sequence). The CDR3 loop spans 17 amino acids. Trimming at V came to 3 bases and at J to 5 bases, leaving 8 bases not matched to a gene. CDR3: CSARGTSGRAPKDTQYF. CDR3 in DNA: TGCAGTGCTAGGGGGACTAGCGGGAGGGCCCCCAAAGATACGCAGTATTTT.

The chain uses TRBV5-1 and TRBJ1-1, with D unclear. The germline CDR1 and CDR2 sequences are SGHRS and YFSETQ. This CDR3 has 14 amino acids. The V end lost 6 bases, the J end lost 0 bases, and 12 bases lay between the germline ends. CDR3 sequence (DNA): TGCGCCAGCAAATACGAGGGCATGAACACTGAAGCTTTCTTT. Amino acid sequence: CASKYEGMNTEAFF.

The V and J genes are TRBV29-1 and TRBJ1-2, with 9 bases that match TRBD1. CDR1 is SQVTM, CDR2 ANQGSEA, per germline. The CDR3 is made up of 15 amino acids. V lost 4 bases to trimming and J lost 4 bases; unmatched junction nucleotides: 10. DNA of the CDR3: TGCAGCGTTGTGCCCGAACAGGGGGCACGCTATGGCTACACCTTC. Translation: CSVVPEQGARYGYTF.

The chain carries TRBV7-6 and TRBJ1-4, with 10 bases fitting TRBD1. From germline, CDR1 is SGHVS and CDR2 FNYEAQ. The CDR3 has 15 residues. The trim removed 3 bases at V and 6 bases at J, leaving 4 bases unmatched. CDR3 sequence reads: CASSFYGTGDEKLFF. The DNA for the CDR3 is TGTGCCAGCAGCTTCTACGGGACAGGGGATGAAAAACTGTTTTTT.